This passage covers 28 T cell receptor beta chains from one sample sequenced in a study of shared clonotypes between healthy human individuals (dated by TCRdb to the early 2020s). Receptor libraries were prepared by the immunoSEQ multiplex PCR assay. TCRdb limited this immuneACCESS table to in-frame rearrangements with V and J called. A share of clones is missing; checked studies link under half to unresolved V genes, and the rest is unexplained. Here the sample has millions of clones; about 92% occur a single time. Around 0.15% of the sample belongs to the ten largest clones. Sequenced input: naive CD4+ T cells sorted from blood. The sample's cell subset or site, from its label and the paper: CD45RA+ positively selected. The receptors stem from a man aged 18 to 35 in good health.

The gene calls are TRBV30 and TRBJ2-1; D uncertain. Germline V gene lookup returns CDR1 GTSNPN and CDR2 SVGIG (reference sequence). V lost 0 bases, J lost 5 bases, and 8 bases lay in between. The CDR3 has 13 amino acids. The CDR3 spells CAWSVVGNNEQFF. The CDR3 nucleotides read TGTGCCTGGAGTGTAGTAGGGAACAATGAGCAGTTCTTC.

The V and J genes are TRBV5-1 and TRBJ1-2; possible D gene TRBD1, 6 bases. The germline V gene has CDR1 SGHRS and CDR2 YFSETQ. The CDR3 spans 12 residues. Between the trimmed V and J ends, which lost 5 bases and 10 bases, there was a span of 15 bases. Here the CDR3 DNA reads TGCGCCAGCAGTCTACAGGGTTCCGTCTACACCTTC. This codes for CASSLQGSVYTF.

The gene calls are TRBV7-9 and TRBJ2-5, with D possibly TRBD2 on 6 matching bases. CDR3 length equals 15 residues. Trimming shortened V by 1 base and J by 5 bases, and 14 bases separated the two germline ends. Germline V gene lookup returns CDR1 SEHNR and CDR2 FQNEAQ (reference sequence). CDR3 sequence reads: CASSLEGGAGETQYF. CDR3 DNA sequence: TGTGCCAGCAGCTTAGAGGGCGGGGCTGGGGAGACCCAGTACTTC.

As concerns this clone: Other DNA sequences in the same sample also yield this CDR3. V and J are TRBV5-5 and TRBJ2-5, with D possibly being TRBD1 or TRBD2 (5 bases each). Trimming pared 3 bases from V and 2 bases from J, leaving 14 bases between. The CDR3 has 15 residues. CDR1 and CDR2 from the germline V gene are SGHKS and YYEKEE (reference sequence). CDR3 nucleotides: TGTGCCAGCAGCTGGGGGACGTCGGGGCAAGAGACCCAGTACTTC. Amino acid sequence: CASSWGTSGQETQYF.

The CDR3 region has the DNA TGCGCCAGCAGCCCGGGACAGGGGATCCACGAGCAGTACTTC. Encoded protein: CASSPGQGIHEQYF. The rearrangement uses TRBV5-1 and TRBJ2-7; 10 bases fit TRBD1. The length of the CDR3 is 14 residues. V dropped 4 bases and J dropped 5; count of bases not matched to a gene: 6. Germline V CDR1 and CDR2: SGHRS, YFSETQ.

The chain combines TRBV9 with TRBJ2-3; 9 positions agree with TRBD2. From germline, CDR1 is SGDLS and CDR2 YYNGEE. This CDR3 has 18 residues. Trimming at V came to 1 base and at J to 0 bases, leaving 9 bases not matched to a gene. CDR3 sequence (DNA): TGTGCCAGCAGCGTAACCCTAGCGGGGATAGGGAGCACAGATACGCAGTATTTT. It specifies CASSVTLAGIGSTDTQYF.

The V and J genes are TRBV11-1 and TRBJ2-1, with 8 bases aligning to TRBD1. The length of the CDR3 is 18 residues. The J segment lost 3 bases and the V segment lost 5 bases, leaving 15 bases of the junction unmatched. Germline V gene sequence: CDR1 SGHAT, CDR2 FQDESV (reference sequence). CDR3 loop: CASSPTFPTGGSYNEQFF. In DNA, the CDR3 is TGTGCCAGCAGCCCAACATTCCCCACAGGGGGGAGCTACAATGAGCAGTTCTTC.

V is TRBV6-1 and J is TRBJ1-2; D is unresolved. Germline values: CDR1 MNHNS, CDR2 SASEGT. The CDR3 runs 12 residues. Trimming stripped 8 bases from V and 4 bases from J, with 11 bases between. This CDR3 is CASAVNLYGYTF. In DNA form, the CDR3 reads TGTGCCAGCGCAGTTAATCTCTATGGCTACACCTTC.

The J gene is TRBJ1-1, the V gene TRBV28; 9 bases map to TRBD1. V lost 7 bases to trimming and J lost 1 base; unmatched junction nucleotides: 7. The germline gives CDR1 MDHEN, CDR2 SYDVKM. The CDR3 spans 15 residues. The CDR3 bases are TGTGCCAGCAATAGGGGGGGACAGGGGAACACTGAAGCTTTCTTT. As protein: CASNRGGQGNTEAFF.

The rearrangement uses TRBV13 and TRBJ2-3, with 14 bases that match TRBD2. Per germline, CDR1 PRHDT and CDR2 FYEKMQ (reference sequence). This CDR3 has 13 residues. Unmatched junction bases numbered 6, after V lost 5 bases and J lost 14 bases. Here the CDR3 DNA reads TGTGCCAGCAGCCCGGGACTAGCGGGAGTCGGGTATTTT. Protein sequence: CASSPGLAGVGYF.

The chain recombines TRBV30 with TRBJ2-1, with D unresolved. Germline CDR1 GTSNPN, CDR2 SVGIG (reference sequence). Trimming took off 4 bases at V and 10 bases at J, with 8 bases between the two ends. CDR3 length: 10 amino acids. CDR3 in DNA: TGTGCCTGGATGTTGGGGGAGCAGTTCTTC. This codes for CAWMLGEQFF.

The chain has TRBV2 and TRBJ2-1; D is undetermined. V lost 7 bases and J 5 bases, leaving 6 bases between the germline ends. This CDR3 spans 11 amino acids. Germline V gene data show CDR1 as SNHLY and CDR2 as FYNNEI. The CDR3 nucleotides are TGTGCCAGCACTGGGAACAATGAGCAGTTCTTC. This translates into CASTGNNEQFF.

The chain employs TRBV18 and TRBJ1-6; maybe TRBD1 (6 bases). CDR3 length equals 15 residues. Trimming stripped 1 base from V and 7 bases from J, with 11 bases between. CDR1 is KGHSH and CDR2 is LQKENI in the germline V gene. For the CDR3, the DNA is TGTGCCAGCTCACCACGCACAGGGCAGAATTCACCCCTCCACTTT. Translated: CASSPRTGQNSPLHF. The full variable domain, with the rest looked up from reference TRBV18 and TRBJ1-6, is NAGVMQNPRHLVRRRGQEARLRCSPMKGHSHVYWYRQLPEEGLKFMVYLQKENIIDESGMPKERFSAEFPKEGPSILRIQQVVRGDSAAYFCASSPRTGQNSPLHFGNGTRLTVT.

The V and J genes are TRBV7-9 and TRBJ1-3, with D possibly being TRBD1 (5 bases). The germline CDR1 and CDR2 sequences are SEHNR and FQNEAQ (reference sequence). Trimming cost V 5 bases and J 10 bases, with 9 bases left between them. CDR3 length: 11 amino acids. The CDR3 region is CASSTGPTIYF. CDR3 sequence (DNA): TGTGCCAGCAGCACAGGTCCTACCATATATTTT.

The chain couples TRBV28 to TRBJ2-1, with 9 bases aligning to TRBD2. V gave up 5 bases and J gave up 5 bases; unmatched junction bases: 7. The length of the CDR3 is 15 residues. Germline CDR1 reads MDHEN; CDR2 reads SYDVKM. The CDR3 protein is CASSPPGLANNEQFF. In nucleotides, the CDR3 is TGTGCCAGCAGTCCGCCGGGACTAGCTAACAATGAGCAGTTCTTC. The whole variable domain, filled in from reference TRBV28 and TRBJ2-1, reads DVKVTQSSRYLVKRTGEKVFLECVQDMDHENMFWYRQDPGLGLRLIYFSYDVKMKEKGDIPEGYSVSREKKERFSLILESASTNQTSMYLCASSPPGLANNEQFFGPGTRLTVL.

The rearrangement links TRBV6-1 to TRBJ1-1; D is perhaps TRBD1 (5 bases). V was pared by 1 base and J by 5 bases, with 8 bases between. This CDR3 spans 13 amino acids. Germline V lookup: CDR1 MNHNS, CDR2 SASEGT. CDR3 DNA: TGTGCCAGCAGTGAAGGGGGGGAGACTGAAGCTTTCTTT. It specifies CASSEGGETEAFF.

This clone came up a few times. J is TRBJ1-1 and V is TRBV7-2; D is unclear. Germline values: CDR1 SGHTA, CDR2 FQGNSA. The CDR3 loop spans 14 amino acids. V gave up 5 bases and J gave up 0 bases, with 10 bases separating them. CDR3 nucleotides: TGTGCCAGCAGCCGAATGTTTTTGAACACTGAAGCTTTCTTT. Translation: CASSRMFLNTEAFF.

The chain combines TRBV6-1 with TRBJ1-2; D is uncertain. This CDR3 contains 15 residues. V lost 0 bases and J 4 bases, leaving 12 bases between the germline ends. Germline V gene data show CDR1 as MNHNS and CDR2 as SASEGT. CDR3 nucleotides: TGTGCCAGCAGTGAAGCGCTACAGAGTCCCTATGGCTACACCTTC. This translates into CASSEALQSPYGYTF.

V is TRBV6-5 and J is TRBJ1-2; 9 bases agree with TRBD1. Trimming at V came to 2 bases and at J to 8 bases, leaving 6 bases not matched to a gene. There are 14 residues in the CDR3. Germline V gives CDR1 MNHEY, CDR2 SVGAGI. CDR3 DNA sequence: TGTGCCAGCAGTTACGGGACAGGGAAGGGAGGCTACACCTTC. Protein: CASSYGTGKGGYTF.

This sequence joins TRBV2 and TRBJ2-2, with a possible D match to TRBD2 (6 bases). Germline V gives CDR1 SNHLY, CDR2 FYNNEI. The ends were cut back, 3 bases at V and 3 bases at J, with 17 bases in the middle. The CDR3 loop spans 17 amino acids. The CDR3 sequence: CASSDWFGGRDTGELFF. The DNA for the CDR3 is TGTGCCAGCAGTGATTGGTTCGGAGGGCGGGACACCGGGGAGCTGTTTTTT.

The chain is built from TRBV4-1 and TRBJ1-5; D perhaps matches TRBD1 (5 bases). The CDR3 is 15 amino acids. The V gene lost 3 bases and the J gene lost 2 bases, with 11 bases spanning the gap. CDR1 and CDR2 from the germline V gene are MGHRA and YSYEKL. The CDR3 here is CASSQTGTGNQPQHF. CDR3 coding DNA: TGCGCCAGCAGCCAGACTGGGACGGGCAATCAGCCCCAGCATTTT.

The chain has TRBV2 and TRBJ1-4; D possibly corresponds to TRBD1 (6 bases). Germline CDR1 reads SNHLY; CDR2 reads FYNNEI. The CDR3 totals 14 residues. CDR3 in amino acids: CARRGVPPNEKLFF. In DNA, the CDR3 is TGTGCGCGGAGGGGGGTACCGCCTAATGAAAAACTGTTTTTT.

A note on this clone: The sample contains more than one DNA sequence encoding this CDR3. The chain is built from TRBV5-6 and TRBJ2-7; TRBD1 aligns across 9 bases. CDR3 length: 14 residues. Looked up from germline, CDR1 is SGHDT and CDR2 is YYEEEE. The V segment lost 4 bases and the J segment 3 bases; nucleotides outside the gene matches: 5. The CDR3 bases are TGTGCCAGCAGCCGCGACAGGGGGAACTACGAGCAGTACTTC. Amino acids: CASSRDRGNYEQYF. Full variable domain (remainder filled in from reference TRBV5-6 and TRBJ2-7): DAGVTQSPTHLIKTRGQQVTLRCSPKSGHDTVSWYQQALGQGPQFIFQYYEEEERQRGNFPDRFSGHQFPNYSSELNVNALLLGDSALYLCASSRDRGNYEQYFGPGTRLTVT.

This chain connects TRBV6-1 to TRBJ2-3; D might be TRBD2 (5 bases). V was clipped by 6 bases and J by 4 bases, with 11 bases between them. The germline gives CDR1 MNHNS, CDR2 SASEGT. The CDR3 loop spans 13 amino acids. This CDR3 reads CASRDSSADTQYF. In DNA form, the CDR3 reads TGTGCCAGCAGGGACTCTTCGGCAGATACGCAGTATTTT.

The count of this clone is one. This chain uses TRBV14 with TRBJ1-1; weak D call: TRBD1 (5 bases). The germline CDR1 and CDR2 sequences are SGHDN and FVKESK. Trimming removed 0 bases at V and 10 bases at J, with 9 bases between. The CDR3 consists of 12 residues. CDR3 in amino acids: CASSQEKGTAFF. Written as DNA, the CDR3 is TGTGCCAGCAGCCAAGAGAAGGGGACAGCTTTCTTT.

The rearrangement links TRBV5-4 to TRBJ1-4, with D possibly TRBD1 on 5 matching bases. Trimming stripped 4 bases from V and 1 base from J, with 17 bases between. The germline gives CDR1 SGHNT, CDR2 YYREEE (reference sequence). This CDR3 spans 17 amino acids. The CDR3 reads CASSPADGGGTNEKLFF. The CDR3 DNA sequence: TGTGCCAGCAGCCCCGCAGACGGGGGAGGAACTAATGAAAAACTGTTTTTT.

The DNA for the CDR3 is TGCGCCAGCAGCCAAAGCACTAGCGGGGGTCGCAATGAGCAGTTCTTC. Amino acid sequence: CASSQSTSGGRNEQFF. The chain employs TRBV4-1 and TRBJ2-1, with TRBD2 matching 11 bases. This CDR3 comprises 16 residues. The germline gives CDR1 MGHRA, CDR2 YSYEKL. The ends lost 2 bases at V and 6 bases at J; junction bases unmatched: 6.

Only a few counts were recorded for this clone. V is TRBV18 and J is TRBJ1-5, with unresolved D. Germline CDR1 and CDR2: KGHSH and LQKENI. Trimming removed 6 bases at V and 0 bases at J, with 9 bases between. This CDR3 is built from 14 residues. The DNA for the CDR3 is TGTGCCAGCTCCCATGTCGATAGCAATCAGCCCCAGCATTTT. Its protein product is CASSHVDSNQPQHF.